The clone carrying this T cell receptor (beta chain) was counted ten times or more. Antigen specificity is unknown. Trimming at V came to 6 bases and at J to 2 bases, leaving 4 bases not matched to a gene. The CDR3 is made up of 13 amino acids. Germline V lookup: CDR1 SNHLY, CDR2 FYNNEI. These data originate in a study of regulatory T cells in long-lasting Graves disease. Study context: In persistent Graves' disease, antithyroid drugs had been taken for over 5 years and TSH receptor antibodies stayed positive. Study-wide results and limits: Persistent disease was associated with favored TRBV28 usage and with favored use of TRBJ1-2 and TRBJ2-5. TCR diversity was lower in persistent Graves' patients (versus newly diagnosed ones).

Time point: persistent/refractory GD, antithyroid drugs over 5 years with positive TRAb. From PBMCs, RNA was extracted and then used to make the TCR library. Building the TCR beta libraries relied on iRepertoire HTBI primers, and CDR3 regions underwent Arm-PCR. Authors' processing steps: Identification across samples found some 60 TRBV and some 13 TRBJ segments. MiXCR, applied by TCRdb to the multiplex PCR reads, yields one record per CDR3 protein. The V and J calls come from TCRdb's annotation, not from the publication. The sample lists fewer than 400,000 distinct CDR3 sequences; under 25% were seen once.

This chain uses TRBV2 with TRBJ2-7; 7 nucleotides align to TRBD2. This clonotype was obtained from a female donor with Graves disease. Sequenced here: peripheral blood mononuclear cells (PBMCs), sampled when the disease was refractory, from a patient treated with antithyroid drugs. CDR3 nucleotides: TGTGCCAGCAGGGGGGAGGGGACCTACGAGCAGTACTTC. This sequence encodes CASRGEGTYEQYF.